The 28 T cell receptor beta chains reported below all come from one sample, sequenced in a study of cytomegalovirus exposure and HLA in healthy donors. PCR employed 60 Vbeta and 13 Jbeta primers. Assay used: immunoSEQ multiplex PCR; TCRdb lists only in-frame clones, some missing. This table holds approximately 140,000 clones, roughly two thirds found once. Sequencing was done on a sample of PBMCs. Receptor source: a male donor in good health and CMV-seronegative.

The CDR3 loop reads CASTMDPEDEKLFF. The CDR3 bases are TGTGCCAGCACCATGGATCCGGAGGACGAAAAACTGTTTTTT. The gene calls are TRBV4-2 and TRBJ1-4; D is unresolved. The V gene's germline CDR1 is LGHNA and CDR2 YNFKEQ. V lost 7 bases to trimming and J lost 8 bases, with 17 bases between them. This CDR3 has 14 amino acids.

This clone was counted a single time. V gene TRBV6-5 combines with J gene TRBJ2-7, with D perhaps TRBD1 (5 bases). From germline, CDR1 is MNHEY and CDR2 SVGAGI. Trimming took 0 bases from V and 2 from J, leaving 11 bases between them. The CDR3 runs 15 residues. CDR3 in amino acids: CASSYSTVPPYEQYF. The CDR3 coding sequence is TGTGCCAGCAGTTACTCGACAGTTCCGCCCTACGAGCAGTACTTC.

This sequence joins TRBV2 and TRBJ1-5; D uncertain. The V and J ends lost 6 bases and 1 base respectively, with 19 bases between them. This CDR3 region has 17 residues. Looked up from germline, CDR1 is SNHLY and CDR2 is FYNNEI. CDR3 sequence reads: CASSSPPLLGSNQPQHF. CDR3 DNA sequence: TGTGCCAGCAGCTCCCCCCCCCTACTAGGAAGCAATCAGCCCCAGCATTTT.

This clone was observed a few times. The chain has TRBV9 and TRBJ2-7; TRBD2 aligns across 9 bases. CDR3 length: 14 amino acids. The V and J ends lost 0 bases and 2 bases, in that order; junction bases with no gene match: 0. From germline, CDR1 is SGDLS and CDR2 YYNGEE. The CDR3 sequence is CASSVGGGAYEQYF. CDR3 nucleotide sequence: TGTGCCAGCAGCGTAGGCGGGGGGGCCTACGAGCAGTACTTC.

V gene TRBV28 combines with J gene TRBJ2-3; D perhaps matches TRBD1 (5 bases). The CDR3 loop spans 15 amino acids. Between the trimmed V and J ends, which lost 2 bases and 1 base, there was a span of 10 bases. Germline-derived CDR1 and CDR2 are MDHEN and SYDVKM. CDR3 nucleotides: TGTGCCAGCAGTTTACCAGTCAGGGGCACAGATACGCAGTATTTT. Amino acids: CASSLPVRGTDTQYF.

The genes are TRBV13 and TRBJ2-3, with TRBD2 matching over 8 bases. Germline CDR1 and CDR2: PRHDT and FYEKMQ (reference sequence). This CDR3 is built from 16 residues. Germline trimming cut 0 bases from V and 2 bases from J; bases unmatched to any gene: 4. The CDR3 protein is CASSLGRGASTDTQYF. The CDR3 bases are TGTGCCAGCAGCTTAGGGCGGGGGGCATCCACAGATACGCAGTATTTT.

The J gene is TRBJ2-7, the V gene TRBV9; 7 bases are shared with TRBD1. This CDR3 has 13 amino acids. Looked up from germline, CDR1 is SGDLS and CDR2 is YYNGEE. Trimming removed 2 bases from V and 2 bases from J; junction bases left unmatched: 1. CDR3 nucleotide sequence: TGTGCCAGCAGCGTGGGACAGACCTACGAGCAGTACTTC. Amino acid sequence: CASSVGQTYEQYF.

This clone was seen a handful of times. The chain uses TRBV28 and TRBJ1-2, with TRBD1 matching over 8 bases. Germline CDR1 and CDR2: MDHEN and SYDVKM. The V gene end was trimmed by 5 bases and the J gene end by 5 bases; junction bases not matched to a gene: 10. The CDR3 spans 15 residues. CDR3: CASSAQTGDWYGYTF. The CDR3, as DNA: TGTGCCAGCAGTGCGCAGACAGGGGATTGGTATGGCTACACCTTC.

The chain carries TRBV7-9 and TRBJ2-1; possible D gene TRBD2, 6 bases. CDR3 length: 15 residues. Germline CDR1 is SEHNR and CDR2 is FQNEAQ (reference sequence). The germline V and J ends were trimmed by 5 bases and 5 bases, with 16 bases remaining between them. Here the CDR3 reads CASSPWGEENNEQFF. The CDR3 DNA reads TGTGCCAGCAGCCCCTGGGGGGAAGAAAACAATGAGCAGTTCTTC. The full variable domain, its missing parts supplied by reference TRBV7-9 and TRBJ2-1, is DTGVSQNPRHKITKRGQNVTFRCDPISEHNRLYWYRQTLGQGPEFLTYFQNEAQLEKSRLLSDRFSAERPKGSFSTLEIQRTEQGDSAMYLCASSPWGEENNEQFFGPGTRLTVL.

This chain links TRBV9 with TRBJ2-5; D not certain. The germline gives CDR1 SGDLS, CDR2 YYNGEE. V lost 0 bases and J 1 base, leaving 7 bases between the germline ends. There are 14 residues in the CDR3. The CDR3 coding sequence is TGTGCCAGCAGCGTAGGGGCCAGCCAAGAGACCCAGTACTTC. As protein: CASSVGASQETQYF. The full variable domain, with the rest looked up from reference TRBV9 and TRBJ2-5, is DSGVTQTPKHLITATGQRVTLRCSPRSGDLSVYWYQQSLDQGLQFLIQYYNGEERAKGNILERFSAQQFPDLHSELNLSSLELGDSALYFCASSVGASQETQYFGPGTRLLVL.

V gene TRBV6-1 combines with J gene TRBJ1-1, with 8 bases aligning to TRBD1. The germline gives CDR1 MNHNS, CDR2 SASEGT. This CDR3 has 14 residues. V shed 7 bases and J 3 bases; nucleotides not matched to a gene: 7. DNA for the CDR3: TGTGCCAGCACCCAGGGACAGGCGCACACTGAAGCTTTCTTT. Translated, it gives CASTQGQAHTEAFF.

The rearrangement links TRBV19 to TRBJ1-1; D gene ambiguous. The CDR3 totals 15 residues. With 7 bases removed from V and 2 bases from J, the gap between germline ends came to 17 bases. Germline V gene sequence: CDR1 LNHDA, CDR2 SQIVND (reference sequence). The CDR3 here is CASIPRGSRNTEAFF. For the CDR3, the DNA is TGTGCCAGTATACCTCGCGGGTCCAGAAACACTGAAGCTTTCTTT.

Of note for this clone: This is likely a read error, given that the CDR3 carries no conserved phenylalanine or tryptophan at its end. The chain uses TRBV5-6 and TRBJ2-7, with 11 bases aligning to TRBD1. From germline, CDR1 is SGHDT and CDR2 YYEEEE. This CDR3 contains 16 residues. V lost 1 base, J lost 0 bases, and 3 bases stayed unmatched. CDR3 sequence: CASSLYGTGGSYEQYL. The CDR3 DNA reads as TGTGCCAGCAGCTTGTATGGGACAGGGGGCTCCTACGAGCAGTACCTC.

The V call is TRBV21-1, the J call TRBJ2-7; TRBD1 is taken as the D call from the table, unchecked against the DNA. TRBV21-1 is marked as a pseudogene. This CDR3 contains 16 residues. In DNA form, the CDR3 reads TGTGCCAGCAGCAAAGAGGGACAGGGAGCCTCCTACGAGCAGTACTTC. Its translation is CASSKEGQGASYEQYF.

In regard to this clone: Mismatch with germline at one junction end may stem from a read error. This chain joins TRBV9 and TRBJ2-4, with D unclear. CDR3 length: 16 amino acids. Germline loops: CDR1 SGDLS, CDR2 YYNGEE. The CDR3 loop is CASSPRPHVAKTIQYF. CDR3 nucleotides: TGTGCCAGCAGCCCAAGACCTCATGTAGCCAAAACCATTCAGTACTTC.

This rearrangement joins TRBV2 to TRBJ1-5; 7 bases agree with TRBD1. CDR3 length equals 13 residues. The germline CDR1 and CDR2 sequences are SNHLY and FYNNEI. Trimming cost V 8 bases and J 5 bases; bases outside gene matches: 6. CDR3 sequence: CASRQGADQPQHF. The CDR3 coding sequence is TGTGCCAGCCGACAGGGCGCGGATCAGCCCCAGCATTTT.

The V gene is TRBV10-3, the J gene TRBJ1-3; 9 nucleotides line up with TRBD1. V was clipped by 7 bases and J by 2 bases; unmatched bases: 3. The CDR3 extends over 14 amino acids. CDR1 ENHRY and CDR2 SYGVKD come from the germline V gene. The CDR3 loop is CAITGDRAGNTIYF. The CDR3 bases are TGTGCCATCACCGGGGACAGGGCTGGAAACACCATATATTTT.

The chain has TRBV6-5 and TRBJ1-1; D is unresolved. CDR1 MNHEY and CDR2 SVGAGI come from the germline V gene. The CDR3 has 14 residues. Trimming shortened V by 6 bases and J by 3 bases, and 14 bases separated the two germline ends. CDR3 loop: CASRLPGVDTEAFF. The CDR3 DNA sequence: TGTGCCAGCAGACTGCCCGGGGTGGACACTGAAGCTTTCTTT.

CDR3 protein: CASSLVGPGFNSPLHF. The CDR3 bases are TGCGCCAGCAGCTTGGTAGGACCAGGGTTTAATTCACCCCTCCACTTT. The genes are TRBV5-1 and TRBJ1-6; TRBD1 is a possible D gene (5 bases). V lost 0 bases to trimming and J lost 6 bases, with 13 bases between them. There are 16 residues in the CDR3. Germline V CDR1 and CDR2: SGHRS, YFSETQ.

The J gene is TRBJ1-2, the V gene TRBV4-3; 12 nucleotides agree with TRBD1. Losses at the gene ends were 1 base for V and 7 bases for J; bases not matched to a gene: 10. CDR3 length equals 17 residues. Germline CDR1 and CDR2: LGHNA and YSLEER. CDR3 residues: CASSQVGRDRGRSGYTF. CDR3 bases: TGCGCCAGCAGCCAAGTCGGAAGGGACAGGGGGCGCAGTGGCTACACCTTC.

The chain couples TRBV23-1 to TRBJ2-5; D not resolved. TRBV23-1 is an ORF; its function is uncertain. This CDR3 region has 13 residues. Trimming removed 2 bases from V and 0 bases from J, with 4 bases in between. CDR3 sequence (DNA): TGCGCCAGCAGTCAAGCAGACCAAGAGACCCAGTACTTC. Its translation is CASSQADQETQYF.

This chain joins TRBV10-3 and TRBJ1-2, with 7 bases lining up with TRBD1. V lost 4 bases, J lost 7 bases, and 9 bases stayed unmatched. The CDR3 spans 14 residues. Germline CDR1 is ENHRY and CDR2 is SYGVKD. The CDR3 protein is CAISGRASGGGYTF. The DNA for the CDR3 is TGTGCCATCAGTGGTCGGGCTTCAGGGGGTGGCTACACCTTC.

The CDR3: CASSRTSGENTGELFF. Here the CDR3 DNA reads TGTGCCAGCAGCCGGACTAGCGGGGAAAACACCGGGGAGCTGTTTTTT. The chain recombines TRBV4-2 with TRBJ2-2, with TRBD2 matching over 12 bases. J lost 2 bases, V lost 4 bases, and 2 bases had no gene match. The CDR3 totals 16 residues. Germline V CDR1 and CDR2: LGHNA, YNFKEQ.

This sequence joins TRBV6-1 and TRBJ1-1, with TRBD1 matching over 8 bases. The CDR3 extends over 13 amino acids. Unmatched junction bases numbered 5, after V lost 6 bases and J lost 5 bases. Germline loops: CDR1 MNHNS, CDR2 SASEGT. CDR3 nucleotide sequence: TGTGCCAGCAGCAACGGACAGGGAACTGAAGCTTTCTTT. This codes for CASSNGQGTEAFF.

The V gene is TRBV2, the J gene TRBJ2-7, with D perhaps matching TRBD1 (6 bases). Germline V gene data show CDR1 as SNHLY and CDR2 as FYNNEI. V was clipped by 0 bases and J by 3 bases, with 21 bases between them. The length of the CDR3 is 18 residues. This chain's CDR3 is CASSEAKAAGEFFYEQYF. As DNA, the CDR3 is TGTGCCAGCAGTGAAGCGAAGGCGGCAGGGGAATTTTTCTACGAGCAGTACTTC.

CDR3 protein: CAISESGGNYGYTF. The CDR3 region has the DNA TGTGCCATCAGTGAGTCGGGAGGGAACTATGGCTACACCTTC. The V gene is TRBV10-3, the J gene TRBJ1-2, with D unclear. V was clipped by 0 bases and J by 2 bases, with 7 bases between them. Germline CDR1 ENHRY, CDR2 SYGVKD. This CDR3 contains 14 residues.

Turning to this clone: At one end the junction does not follow the germline gene, possibly because of a read error. The chain uses TRBV5-1 and TRBJ2-6; TRBD1 matches at 7 bases. Germline V gene lookup returns CDR1 SGHRS and CDR2 YFSETQ. The CDR3 sequence is 16 residues long. The CDR3 DNA reads as TGCGCCAGCAGCGGACAGGCGAAGGCTGGGGCCAACGTCCTGCCTTTC. Its translation is CASSGQAKAGANVLPF.

The chain couples TRBV7-3 to TRBJ1-1; 9 nucleotides align to TRBD1. V dropped 5 bases and J dropped 3; count of bases not matched to a gene: 7. Per germline, CDR1 SGHTA and CDR2 FQGTGA. The CDR3 runs 15 residues. The CDR3 region is CASSLGQGPDTEAFF. The CDR3 DNA sequence: TGTGCCAGCAGCCTAGGACAGGGGCCGGACACTGAAGCTTTCTTT.